This TCR beta chain stems from a study of Graves' ophthalmopathy and Graves' hyperthyroidism. Study overall: Where ophthalmopathy was absent within 18 months of follow-up, hyperthyroidism was stable.

This clonotype was detected ten times or more. Its antigen is unknown. Amplified material comprised TCR beta CDR3 regions derived from RNA transcripts. HTBI primers were used in a first-round RT-PCR, which preceded a second-round multiplex PCR. TCRdb reprocessed the multiplex PCR reads via MiXCR and lists one record per CDR3 protein. The sample holds 580,000 or so distinct CDR3 sequences, roughly 39% seen once. Study-level findings and limits: In blood, most expanded thyroid clonotypes above 0.001 frequency were also detected.

Recruitment covered hyperthyroidism patients aged 18 to 65 whose new diagnosis was of under 2 months' duration. The study excluded patients with other autoimmune diseases, uncontrolled infections, pregnancy or lactation. Germline loops: CDR1 SNHLY, CDR2 FYNNEI. This CDR3 region has 13 residues. Trimming shortened V by 8 bases and J by 1 base, and 9 bases separated the two germline ends. The rearrangement links TRBV2 to TRBJ1-5; D is uncertain. This receptor was obtained from an adult man with Graves' hyperthyroidism. The sample taken for sequencing was peripheral blood or thyroid tissue (not recorded which). CDR3 protein: CASEGGSNQPQHF. The CDR3, as DNA: TGTGCCAGCGAAGGAGGGAGCAATCAGCCCCAGCATTTT.